A single sample is the source of the 25 T cell receptor beta chains below, sequenced in a study of blood T cell repertoires in COVID-19. Sequencing used immunoSEQ multiplex PCR; TCRdb keeps in-frame clones, though not all of them. The table includes around 200,000 clones, approximately 89% detected once. The source material was PBMCs or T cells enriched from blood (not recorded which). The receptors stem from a woman aged 40 to 55 with acute COVID-19.

The chain links TRBV29-1 to TRBJ2-7; TRBD1 matches 9 bases. Unmatched junction bases numbered 3, after V lost 1 base and J lost 2 bases. The CDR3 is made up of 14 amino acids. From germline, CDR1 is SQVTM and CDR2 ANQGSEA. The CDR3 loop reads CSVEAGTGPYEQYF. As DNA, the CDR3 is TGCAGCGTTGAAGCCGGGACAGGGCCCTACGAGCAGTACTTC.

The chain links TRBV28 to TRBJ2-7; TRBD1 might be the D (5 bases). The germline V gene encodes CDR1 MDHEN and CDR2 SYDVKM. The CDR3 spans 15 residues. V lost 3 bases and J lost 1, with 13 bases in between. The DNA of the CDR3 is TGTGCCAGCAGTTTTTCAAGGCAGGGATCCTACGAGCAGTACTTC. Translation gives CASSFSRQGSYEQYF.

The rearrangement uses TRBV11-2 and TRBJ1-1; tentative D call: TRBD1 (6 bases). V lost 5 bases and J lost 1, with 8 bases in between. CDR3 size: 13 residues. Germline-derived CDR1 and CDR2 are SGHAT and FQNNGV. The DNA for the CDR3 is TGTGCCAGCAGCGCGGACAGGAACACTGAAGCTTTCTTT. Its translation is CASSADRNTEAFF. The full variable domain, rest sourced from reference TRBV11-2 and TRBJ1-1, is EAGVAQSPRYKIIEKRQSVAFWCNPISGHATLYWYQQILGQGPKLLIQFQNNGVVDDSQLPKDRFSAERLKGVDSTLKIQPAKLEDSAVYLCASSADRNTEAFFGQGTRLTVV.

This chain links TRBV7-8 with TRBJ1-5; TRBD1 matches 7 bases. The CDR3 extends over 16 amino acids. The V and J ends lost 5 bases and 4 bases, in that order; junction bases with no gene match: 11. Germline V gene lookup returns CDR1 SGHVS and CDR2 FQNEAQ. The chain's CDR3 is CASSLKGAQPNQPQHF. For the CDR3, the DNA is TGTGCCAGCAGCCTCAAGGGGGCACAGCCGAATCAGCCCCAGCATTTT.

The chain couples TRBV19 to TRBJ2-1; 8 bases match TRBD1. There are 14 residues in the CDR3. J gave up 8 bases and V 7 bases, and 10 bases lay outside the gene matches. Germline V CDR1 and CDR2: LNHDA, SQIVND (reference sequence). In DNA, the CDR3 is TGTGCCAGTACCGTGACAGGGGCCCCCCATGAGCAGTTCTTC. It translates to CASTVTGAPHEQFF.

The rearrangement uses TRBV13 and TRBJ1-6; possibly TRBD1 for D (5 bases). The V and J ends lost 5 bases and 11 bases respectively, with 10 bases between them. Germline-derived CDR1 and CDR2 are PRHDT and FYEKMQ (reference sequence). CDR3 length: 12 amino acids. The CDR3 DNA reads as TGTGCCAGCAGCACACAGGAGACACCCCTCCACTTT. It is translated as CASSTQETPLHF. Based on the CDR3 plus reference TRBV13 and TRBJ1-6, the full variable domain is AAGVIQSPRHLIKEKRETATLKCYPIPRHDTVYWYQQGPGQDPQFLISFYEKMQSDKGSIPDRFSAQQFSDYHSELNMSSLELGDSALYFCASSTQETPLHFGNGTRLTVT.

In its sample, this clone was seen once. CDR3 amino acids: CASSRTGGAGSYGYTF. The CDR3 DNA follows: TGTGCCAGCAGCCGGACAGGGGGCGCCGGGAGCTATGGCTACACCTTC. The V call is TRBV14, the J call TRBJ1-2; TRBD1 matches at 11 bases. With V trimmed by 4 bases and J by 4 bases, 8 bases remained unmatched. The CDR3 loop spans 16 amino acids. Germline V gives CDR1 SGHDN, CDR2 FVKESK.

The chain recombines TRBV28 with TRBJ2-1, with 7 positions matching TRBD1. The CDR3 runs to 14 residues. Germline trimming cut 1 base from V and 8 bases from J; bases unmatched to any gene: 5. The germline CDR1 and CDR2 sequences are MDHEN and SYDVKM. CDR3 sequence reads: CASSLSAGGHEQFF. CDR3 sequence (DNA): TGTGCCAGCAGTTTATCCGCAGGGGGACATGAGCAGTTCTTC.

The V and J genes are TRBV5-4 and TRBJ2-7, with TRBD1 matching 8 bases. Germline CDR1 reads SGHNT; CDR2 reads YYREEE (reference sequence). V lost 4 bases and J lost 0; bases outside the gene matches: 6. The CDR3 covers 15 residues. CDR3 amino acids: CASSKGTGGSYEQYF. The CDR3 DNA follows: TGTGCCAGCAGCAAGGGCACAGGGGGCTCCTACGAGCAGTACTTC.

V gene TRBV11-1 combines with J gene TRBJ2-7, with 7 bases matching TRBD1. V lost 2 bases, J lost 4 bases, and 5 bases stayed unmatched. The CDR3 runs to 14 residues. The germline gives CDR1 SGHAT, CDR2 FQDESV (reference sequence). The CDR3 spells CASSLRQGPYEQYF. Written as DNA, the CDR3 is TGTGCCAGCAGCTTACGACAGGGCCCTTACGAGCAGTACTTC.

The chain combines TRBV18 with TRBJ2-1, with 10 bases lining up with TRBD1. With 3 bases clipped from V and 5 bases from J, the junction kept 4 bases outside the gene matches. CDR3 length: 15 amino acids. Germline assignment: CDR1 KGHSH and CDR2 LQKENI. The CDR3 nucleotides read TGTGCCAGCTCACCGCCGGGACAGGGGAACAATGAGCAGTTCTTC. This encodes CASSPPGQGNNEQFF.

V is TRBV29-1 and J is TRBJ2-3, with 8 bases that match TRBD1. The CDR3 consists of 16 residues. V was pared by 6 bases and J by 7 bases, with 18 bases of the junction left unmatched. Germline lookup yields CDR1 SQVTM and CDR2 ANQGSEA. The CDR3 protein is CSVNTPLQGGVNTQYF. The CDR3 DNA reads as TGCAGCGTAAACACCCCCTTACAGGGGGGAGTGAATACGCAGTATTTT.

The genes are TRBV6-5 and TRBJ1-2; D gene ambiguous. This CDR3 is built from 13 residues. The ends were cut back, 6 bases at V and 8 bases at J, with 16 bases in the middle. Per the germline V gene, CDR1 is MNHEY and CDR2 is SVGAGI. DNA for the CDR3: TGTGCCAGCAGGGTGGAGGTTTCGGGAGGCTACACCTTC. Amino acid sequence: CASRVEVSGGYTF.

This rearrangement joins TRBV10-3 to TRBJ2-7; 15 bases agree with TRBD2. The germline V gene has CDR1 ENHRY and CDR2 SYGVKD. The trim removed 5 bases at V and 6 bases at J, leaving 8 bases unmatched. The CDR3 covers 16 residues. CDR3 sequence (DNA): TGTGCCATCAGTCCCCGGACTAGCGGGGGGGCCGGCGAGCAGTACTTC. Its translation: CAISPRTSGGAGEQYF.

The chain joins TRBV28 to TRBJ2-5; 7 bases align to TRBD1. V lost 3 bases to trimming and J lost 2 bases; unmatched junction nucleotides: 9. This CDR3 spans 16 amino acids. Germline V CDR1 and CDR2: MDHEN, SYDVKM. In DNA form, the CDR3 reads TGTGCCAGCAGTTTTCTCGGGACAGCGTTTCAAGAGACCCAGTACTTC. Residues: CASSFLGTAFQETQYF.

The chain links TRBV11-1 to TRBJ2-1; 9 bases fit TRBD2. CDR3 size: 15 residues. The germline V gene has CDR1 SGHAT and CDR2 FQDESV (reference sequence). V shed 5 bases, J shed 4 bases, and the junction held 6 bases outside the gene matches. The CDR3 is CASSLTSGEYNEQFF. The CDR3 bases are TGTGCCAGCAGCCTGACTAGCGGCGAATACAATGAGCAGTTCTTC. The full variable domain, in which reference TRBV11-1 and TRBJ2-1 provide the parts outside the CDR3, is EAEVAQSPRYKITEKSQAVAFWCDPISGHATLYWYRQILGQGPELLVQFQDESVVDDSQLPKDRFSAERLKGVDSTLKIQPAELGDSAMYLCASSLTSGEYNEQFFGPGTRLTVL.

The V call is TRBV9, the J call TRBJ1-6; D is perhaps TRBD1 (6 bases). The V and J ends lost 3 bases and 6 bases respectively, with 13 bases between them. The CDR3 is 15 amino acids. Germline V gene sequence: CDR1 SGDLS, CDR2 YYNGEE. The CDR3 nucleotides are TGTGCCAGCAGCGCGGCTACAGGGTTTAATTCACCCCTCCACTTT. Translating gives CASSAATGFNSPLHF. Combining the CDR3 with reference TRBV9 and TRBJ1-6 gives the whole variable domain DSGVTQTPKHLITATGQRVTLRCSPRSGDLSVYWYQQSLDQGLQFLIQYYNGEERAKGNILERFSAQQFPDLHSELNLSSLELGDSALYFCASSAATGFNSPLHFGNGTRLTVT.

J is TRBJ2-3 and V is TRBV7-8; 7 nucleotides match TRBD2. The length of the CDR3 is 15 residues. CDR1 is SGHVS, CDR2 FQNEAQ, per germline. The V segment lost 5 bases and the J segment 0 bases; nucleotides outside the gene matches: 5. CDR3 sequence: CASSISGSSTDTQYF. DNA of the CDR3: TGTGCCAGCAGCATTAGCGGGTCTAGCACAGATACGCAGTATTTT.

The chain has TRBV11-2 and TRBJ2-7; 7 bases are a match to TRBD2. This CDR3 contains 16 residues. V gave up 3 bases and J gave up 3 bases; unmatched junction bases: 11. Germline V gene data show CDR1 as SGHAT and CDR2 as FQNNGV. CDR3 nucleotide sequence: TGTGCCAGCAGCTTTCCCACGCTAGCGGACCGCTACGAGCAGTACTTC. This translates into CASSFPTLADRYEQYF.

This chain connects TRBV7-9 to TRBJ2-5; 8 bases line up with TRBD2. The CDR3 consists of 15 residues. Germline values: CDR1 SEHNR, CDR2 FQNEAQ (reference sequence). With V trimmed by 3 bases and J by 2 bases, 5 bases remained unmatched. The CDR3 protein is CASSLASSGQETQYF. CDR3 sequence (DNA): TGTGCCAGCAGCTTGGCGTCTAGCGGGCAAGAGACCCAGTACTTC.

V and J are TRBV12-5 and TRBJ2-7; 7 bases are shared with TRBD2. CDR1 and CDR2 from the germline V gene are LGHNT and FRNRAP. Trimming at V came to 0 bases and at J to 0 bases, leaving 5 bases not matched to a gene. This CDR3 region has 16 residues. CDR3: CASGLVTGGGSYEQYF. The DNA for the CDR3 is TGTGCTAGTGGTTTGGTAACGGGCGGGGGCTCCTACGAGCAGTACTTC.

V is TRBV5-1 and J is TRBJ2-2; 9 nucleotides match TRBD1. Trimming removed 1 base from V and 4 bases from J; junction bases left unmatched: 2. The germline V gene has CDR1 SGHRS and CDR2 YFSETQ. The CDR3 spans 15 residues. The CDR3 is CASSLTQGATGELFF. The CDR3, as DNA: TGCGCCAGCAGCTTGACACAGGGGGCCACCGGGGAGCTGTTTTTT.

The V call is TRBV6-5, the J call TRBJ2-5, with TRBD1 matching over 9 bases. V dropped 8 bases and J dropped 6; count of bases not matched to a gene: 4. CDR1 and CDR2 (germline): MNHEY, SVGAGI. CDR3 length: 12 amino acids. CDR3 protein: CASSDRGKTQYF. CDR3 nucleotide sequence: TGTGCCAGCTCGGACAGGGGAAAGACCCAGTACTTC.

The chain employs TRBV6-2 or TRBV6-3 and TRBJ2-2; TRBD2 matches 8 bases. The V and J ends lost 6 bases and 3 bases, in that order; junction bases with no gene match: 3. Germline CDR1 MNHEY, CDR2 SVGEGT. CDR3 size: 14 residues. CDR3 sequence (DNA): TGTGCCAGCAGCGGGGGGGTTTACACCGGGGAGCTGTTTTTT. Translation: CASSGGVYTGELFF.

J is TRBJ2-5 and V is TRBV15, with D tentatively TRBD1 (6 bases). The CDR3 loop spans 16 amino acids. V was pared by 4 bases and J by 2 bases, with 17 bases between. Germline CDR1 and CDR2: LNHNV and YYDKDF (reference sequence). The CDR3 here is CATSTLGAREQETQYF. The CDR3 region has the DNA TGTGCCACCAGCACCTTGGGGGCGCGCGAGCAAGAGACCCAGTACTTC.